This TCR beta chain emerged from a study of cytomegalovirus exposure and HLA in healthy donors. Study results and caveats: Listed as cytomegalovirus-associated were 150 to 200 TCR beta chains.

Primers for the PCR totalled 60 Vbeta and 13 Jbeta. Clones were sequenced by immunoSEQ multiplex PCR, and TCRdb holds only the in-frame ones, with some missing. The repertoire holds about 180,000 clones, with around 77% as singletons. The germline gives CDR1 SGHTA, CDR2 FQGNSA. V trimming: 3 bases; J trimming: 7 bases; junction bases outside the gene matches: 15. There are 17 residues in the CDR3. For this clone: Its target is unknown.

The sample comprised PBMCs. This TCR was recovered from a man between 60 and 75 years old in good health and CMV-seronegative. This sequence joins TRBV7-2 and TRBJ2-1, with TRBD2 matching over 7 bases. The chain's CDR3 is CASSLSVGGRARNEQFF. The CDR3 nucleotides read TGTGCCAGCAGCTTGAGTGTTGGGGGGAGGGCCCGTAATGAGCAGTTCTTC. Variable domain in full (rest from reference TRBV7-2 and TRBJ2-1): GAGVSQSPSNKVTEKGKDVELRCDPISGHTALYWYRQSLGQGLEFLIYFQGNSAPDKSGLPSDRFSAERTGGSVSTLTIQRTQQEDSAVYLCASSLSVGGRARNEQFFGPGTRLTVL.